One sample yielded the 7 T cell receptor beta chains listed below, sequenced in a study of vaccination effects on CD4 cells after COVID-19. Only in-frame clones appear in the TCRdb table, and some are missing; sequencing was by immunoSEQ multiplex PCR. The table has nearly 50,000 clones, over 60% seen once. Investigators separated out CD4+ T cells once about 10 days of culture had passed. Infection dated between March and December 2020, before the Alpha, Beta and Delta variants reached the United States. The vaccine given was either BNT162b2 or mRNA-1273, in two doses. These receptors have no identified antigens. This material consisted of CD4+ T cells from PBMCs cultured without peptide, taken after COVID-19 vaccination. These receptors came from a human donor who had a prior SARS-CoV-2 infection.

A few counts support this clone. V gene TRBV15 combines with J gene TRBJ2-7, with TRBD2 matching over 7 bases. V shed 6 bases and J 6 bases; nucleotides not matched to a gene: 14. CDR1 and CDR2 from the germline V gene are LNHNV and YYDKDF (reference sequence). The CDR3 is made up of 15 amino acids. The CDR3 sequence is CATRQSWGGVSEQYF. The CDR3 region has the DNA TGTGCCACCAGGCAGAGCTGGGGGGGAGTTAGCGAGCAGTACTTC.

V usage is TRBV5-6 and J usage is TRBJ1-2; D is possibly TRBD1 (5 bases). Looked up from germline, CDR1 is SGHDT and CDR2 is YYEEEE. Trimming removed 1 base from V and 6 bases from J, with 10 bases in between. The CDR3 loop spans 13 amino acids. The CDR3 nucleotides are TGTGCCAGCAGCTTGCGAGGGGAAGATGGCTACACCTTC. Translating gives CASSLRGEDGYTF.

This chain links TRBV5-6 with TRBJ1-5; D is ambiguous. The CDR3 covers 14 residues. Between the trimmed V and J ends, which lost 3 bases and 0 bases, there was a span of 7 bases. The germline gives CDR1 SGHDT, CDR2 YYEEEE. The CDR3 sequence is CASSSGYSNQPQHF. In nucleotides, the CDR3 is TGTGCCAGCAGCTCTGGTTATAGCAATCAGCCCCAGCATTTT.

The chain carries TRBV5-4 and TRBJ1-2; D call uncertain. Germline V gene data show CDR1 as SGHNT and CDR2 as YYREEE (reference sequence). Trimming took off 0 bases at V and 0 bases at J, with 9 bases between the two ends. This CDR3 spans 15 amino acids. DNA for the CDR3: TGTGCCAGCAGCTTGGGAGGGATCTCTAACTATGGCTACACCTTC. Translated, it gives CASSLGGISNYGYTF.

This clone was found a few times. The chain is built from TRBV6-5 and TRBJ1-4; 9 positions agree with TRBD1. In germline, CDR1 is MNHEY, CDR2 SVGAGI. V lost 6 bases, J lost 8 bases, and 7 bases stayed unmatched. The CDR3 is made up of 14 amino acids. The CDR3 loop is CASRVGQGQEKLFF. As DNA, the CDR3 is TGTGCCAGCAGGGTGGGACAGGGCCAAGAAAAACTGTTTTTT.

The chain joins TRBV9 to TRBJ1-6; possible D gene TRBD1, 5 bases. The V and J ends lost 3 bases and 7 bases respectively, with 8 bases between them. Germline CDR1 SGDLS, CDR2 YYNGEE. This CDR3 has 13 residues. The CDR3 loop is CASSGDWNSPLHF. The CDR3 coding sequence is TGTGCCAGCAGCGGGGACTGGAATTCACCCCTCCACTTT.

The chain uses TRBV9 and TRBJ2-5; 9 nucleotides align to TRBD2. The germline V gene has CDR1 SGDLS and CDR2 YYNGEE. This CDR3 is built from 16 residues. V gave up 0 bases and J gave up 1 base; unmatched junction bases: 4. The CDR3 is CASSVGIAGAQETQYF. The CDR3 DNA sequence: TGTGCCAGCAGCGTAGGGATAGCGGGGGCCCAAGAGACCCAGTACTTC.